This T cell receptor beta chain was identified during a study of prognosis after radiotherapy for stage I lung cancer. To note about this clonotype: This could be a read error, since a much larger clone is one nucleotide away.

TCR beta CDR3 amplification from genomic DNA was performed by two-round multiplex PCR. TRBV and TRBJ genes each had their own specific primers in first-round PCR. TCRdb recomputed calls from the multiplex PCR reads with MiXCR, one row per CDR3 protein. The table records some 34,000 distinct CDR3 sequences, 30% to 35% of them present only once. The germline gives CDR1 MNHEY, CDR2 SVGEGT. Trimming left V 5 bases short and J 4 bases short, with 9 bases between. The CDR3 covers 13 residues. The sequencing here drew on PBMCs, taken before or after stereotactic body radiation therapy (not recorded which). The origin of this receptor is a donor aged 50 or older with non-small cell lung cancer. The V and J genes are TRBV6-2 or TRBV6-3 and TRBJ1-3; no definite D call. CDR3 DNA sequence: TGTGCCAGCAGTAGTACTACAGGAAACACCATATATTTT. Its translation: CASSSTTGNTIYF.